Here is one T cell receptor beta chain with its context. Its antigen remains unidentified. CDR1 and CDR2 (germline): MNHEY, SVGEGT. CDR3 length: 15 amino acids. This entry comes from a study of CXCR3-negative and CXCR3-positive naive CD8 T cells. Study-level points and caveats: Similar TRBV-TRBJ usage characterized naive CXCR3-negative and CXCR3-positive cells; memory cells differed.

The TRB cDNA libraries were prepared by 5' RACE with UMI labels. TCRdb reprocessed the 5' RACE reads and reports one entry per CDR3 protein, with no DNA. Its listing shows 100,000 or so distinct CDR3 sequences. The sequence derives from a human donor in good health. Some clones in this sample may be carry-over from other donors' samples. The V and J genes are TRBV6-2 or TRBV6-3 and TRBJ2-7. The sequenced sample consisted of naive CXCR3- CD8+ T cells from blood. Regarding subset: CD45RO-CCR7+CD27+CD95- naive CD8+ T cells lacking CXCR3 (TNR3-). The CDR3 sequence: CASSYSGSAAAEQYF.